This TCR beta chain was obtained from a study of T cells in localized non-small cell lung cancer. Concerning this clone: As yet, its antigen is unknown.

The CDR3 has 17 residues. Germline-derived CDR1 and CDR2 are MDHEN and SYDVKM. After removal of 3 bases from V and 3 bases from J, the junction contained 10 bases not matched to a gene. Sequencing was performed with immunoSEQ multiplex PCR; in TCRdb, only in-frame clones are kept and a portion is missing. The table lists about 23,000 clones, 75% to 95% of them singletons. Study-level points and caveats: Adjacent lung was found to contain a median approximately 50 of the top 100 tumor clones. Those with higher blood T cell density had longer overall survival. Sequencing involved a lone tumor region, leaving heterogeneity possible. The highest T cell clonality was in uninvolved adjacent lung, above tumor.

The origin of this receptor is a woman aged 35-75 years with stage I lung adenocarcinoma. The chain combines TRBV28 with TRBJ2-1, with 8 nucleotides matching TRBD2. This material consisted of peripheral blood, taken before any cancer treatment. The CDR3 region has the DNA TGTGCCAGCAGTTTGGGCGGGAGGAAGCTTTTCTACAATGAGCAGTTCTTC. Residues: CASSLGGRKLFYNEQFF.